What follows is one T cell receptor beta chain and its context. Its antigen is unknown. The sample holds no much larger clone one base away, and base qualities are not on file. The data were taken from a study of tumor-infiltrating lymphocytes in primary liver carcinoma (dated by TCRdb to between 2016 and 2019). In the study overall: The five patients, three men and two women aged 30 to 69 years, had hepatocellular carcinoma (four) or combined HCC and intrahepatic cholangiocarcinoma (one). Tumors of the five patients were stage T1-T3 N0M0 with maximum diameters of roughly 4.2 to 10 cm. A total of some 35 specimens from 5 patients went through TCRbeta repertoire sequencing, namely 25 tumor regions, 5 adjacent noncancerous liver tissues and 5 peripheral blood samples. TCRbeta repertoire sequencing, expression microarrays and whole-exome sequencing were combined in the study across five regions of each liver tumor, with adjacent normal tissue and blood also included. Reproducibility between technical replicate repertoires was high, with correlation coefficients above 0.98 and mean shared-clone rates roughly 0.87. Samples yielded roughly 3.5 to 7.13 million productive TCRbeta reads; read depth did not differ significantly between tissue types.

A constant-region primer and ProtoScript II reverse transcriptase were used to reverse-transcribe TCRbeta-specific cDNA from approximately 450 ng total RNA. Three nested multiplex PCR rounds, following a slightly modified ARM-PCR procedure, were used to build the TCRbeta libraries. The first two PCR rounds used multiplex TRBV1-TRBV30 forward primers with a Cbeta reverse primer, each for 10 to 11 cycles. Sample barcodes and Illumina adapters were attached in a final 25-cycle PCR using Deep VentR polymerase. Before sequencing, amplicons between 200 and 500 bp were purified from gel using a QIAquick gel extraction kit. An Illumina HiSeq 2500 was used to sequence the TCRbeta amplicons, generating 250-bp paired-end reads. From the authors' description of their analysis: Quality trimming of reads was performed with Trimmomatic v0.33, and paired reads were merged with FLASH v1.2.11 so that full CDR3 sequences could be recovered. V, D and J germline segments were assigned to the rearranged TCRbeta sequences using MiGEC v1.2.1b. Clonotype statistics and Shannon-Wiener diversity indices were calculated with VDJtools v1.0.0. Except for diversity analysis, only the 250 most abundant clonotypes of each sample were used in subsequent analyses to reduce sampling bias. TCRdb reprocessing: public reads trimmed at Q25 with fastp, clones called with MiXCR, in-frame beta chains kept. Rows matching on CDR3 protein sequence are summarized as one entry with the most common DNA and genes. Here the V and J calls rest on TCRdb's processing, not on the authors' analysis. In all, the sample holds about 92,000 distinct CDR3 sequences, and about 73% of those were seen once. Around 25% of the sample is in the top ten clones.

The germline V gene yields MNHEY for CDR1 and SVGEGT for CDR2. Trimming takes 7 bases off V and 5 bases off J; junction bases not matched to a gene: 16. Reading from cysteine to phenylalanine, the CDR3 counts 16 amino acids. Just the 48-base CDR3 DNA is kept, in frame starting at base 1. Total RNA and DNA were co-extracted from roughly 20-30 mg of bulk tissue with the AllPrep DNA/RNA mini kit, without cell sorting. Between late 2015 and early 2016, a handful of patients in China with histopathologically diagnosed primary liver carcinoma had surgical resection. At the time of sampling, the patients were treatment-naive and had chronic HBV infection. Fresh tumor and adjacent tissue pieces were bisected; one half was stored in RNAlater at -80°C, the other sent for histology. On the study overall, not on this receptor specifically: Pairs of tumor regions showed greater repertoire overlap (mean about 35%) than tumor-adjacent pairs (roughly 17%) or tumor-blood pairs (roughly 15%), which is consistent with antigen-driven expansion. Because sequencing covered only the TCR beta chain and unpaired alpha chains were not captured, true repertoire diversity is likely underestimated. With just five or six patients in the study, the authors point out that the findings should be validated in a larger study. Comparison of CD4+ and CD8+ T cell repertoires was precluded by the use of bulk unsorted samples. Compared with blood, tumors had a significantly larger share of the repertoire taken up by the top 250 clones (p = 0.039).

Recombination linked TRBV6-2 or TRBV6-3 to TRBJ1-2; 7 junctional bases match TRBD1. Sequences were obtained from tumor-adjacent normal liver tissue. The receptor was derived from a man aged 35-49 years with primary liver carcinoma and hepatitis B virus infection. The CDR3 in this case is CASNLEGAFFWYGYTF. The nucleotide sequence is given as TGTGCCAGCAATCTAGAGGGGGCATTCTTCTGGTATGGCTACACCTTC.